This T cell receptor beta chain was sequenced for a study of radiotherapy plus CTLA-4 blockade in lung cancer. The overall study: Objective responses were observed in 15% to 20% of patients, and disease control was achieved by roughly 29%.

CDR1 and CDR2 from the germline V gene are SNHLY and FYNNEI. The V and J ends lost 4 bases and 2 bases respectively, with 9 bases between them. This CDR3 comprises 15 residues. This table comes from immunoSEQ multiplex PCR, and its TCRdb copy is limited to in-frame clones, with some not included. Among approximately 94,000 clones listed, about four fifths were seen once. The chain is built from TRBV2 and TRBJ2-6; D is possibly TRBD1 (5 bases). Sequences were derived from peripheral blood, sampled from a patient treated with radiotherapy plus ipilimumab. This clonotype was sampled from a human donor with non-small cell lung cancer that progressed on radiotherapy plus ipilimumab. CDR3 nucleotides: TGTGCCAGCAGTGCTGACAGAGCTGGGGCCAACGTCCTGACTTTC. This codes for CASSADRAGANVLTF. Together with reference TRBV2 and TRBJ2-6, the CDR3 gives the full variable domain: EPEVTQTPSHQVTQMGQEVILRCVPISNHLYFYWYRQILGQKVEFLVSFYNNEISEKSEIFDDQFSVERPDGSNFTLKIRSTKLEDSAMYFCASSADRAGANVLTFGAGSRLTVL.